Given below is one T cell receptor beta chain in context. No antigen is known for it. CDR1 is SGHRS, CDR2 YFSETQ, per germline. CDR3 length: 15 residues. Trimming shortened V by 4 bases and J by 4 bases, and 17 bases separated the two germline ends. This sample stems from a study of cytomegalovirus exposure and HLA in healthy donors. Primers included in the PCR were 60 Vbeta and 13 Jbeta primers. Sequenced by immunoSEQ multiplex PCR; TCRdb stores in-frame clones only, minus some. Altogether around 96,000 clones are present, approximately 72% being singletons, with the ten largest covering 10%. General study points: A later analysis associated 15,000 or so TCR beta sequences with HLA alleles at a 0.05 false discovery rate.

Source material: PBMCs. This TCR derives from a young man in good health and CMV-seropositive. This rearrangement joins TRBV5-1 to TRBJ1-2; D might be TRBD1 (6 bases). The CDR3 spells CASSPAQGTLYGYTF. The CDR3 DNA follows: TGCGCCAGCAGCCCGGCGCAGGGGACGCTCTATGGCTACACCTTC.